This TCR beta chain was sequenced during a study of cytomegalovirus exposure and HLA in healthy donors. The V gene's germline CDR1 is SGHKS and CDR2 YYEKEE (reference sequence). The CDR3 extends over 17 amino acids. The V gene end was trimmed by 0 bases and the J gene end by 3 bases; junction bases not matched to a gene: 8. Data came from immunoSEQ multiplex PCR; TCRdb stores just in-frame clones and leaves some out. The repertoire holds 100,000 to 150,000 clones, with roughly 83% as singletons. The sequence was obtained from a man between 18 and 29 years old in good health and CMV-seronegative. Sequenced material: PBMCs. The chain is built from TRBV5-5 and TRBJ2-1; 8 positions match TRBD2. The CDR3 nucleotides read TGTGCCAGCAGCTTGGGGCTAGCGGGTTCTGACTACAATGAGCAGTTCTTC. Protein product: CASSLGLAGSDYNEQFF.